The source of this T cell receptor (beta chain) is a study of persistence of HIV-infected CD4 T cells. Study background: CD4+ T cells responding to CMV or HIV-1 Gag were isolated. Blood samples, up to 180 mL, came from multiple time points, except a couple of leukapheresis donors sampled once.

The immunoSEQ assay was version 4, run in survey mode. Template was genomic DNA at 10 ng/uL, with up to 1 ug used per sample. Sequencing was performed with immunoSEQ multiplex PCR; in TCRdb, only in-frame clones are kept and a portion is missing. There are about 64,000 clones in the sample; less than 85% occur only once, and approximately 1.7% lies in the top ten. The germline gives CDR1 MNHEY, CDR2 SMNVEV (reference sequence). CDR3 length: 15 amino acids. The V end was cut by 2 bases, the J end by 0 bases, with 9 bases between. With regard to this clone: Antigen specificity is unknown.

Overlapping HIV-1 Gag 15-mer peptides at about 1 ug per peptide per mL were used. CD40L/CD69 double-negative CD45RO-high memory CD4+ T cells were collected. The sample in question was CD4+ T cells sorted from PBMCs after approximately 19-hour stimulation, obtained from a patient who received antiretroviral therapy. The chain couples TRBV27 to TRBJ2-3; perhaps TRBD1 as D (6 bases). The receptor comes from an adult man with HIV who was CMV-seropositive. CDR3 nucleotide sequence: TGTGCCAGCAGTTTAAGGGGGACAAGCACAGATACGCAGTATTTT. Protein product: CASSLRGTSTDTQYF.